Presented here are 17 T cell receptor beta chains from one specimen sequenced in a study of T cell repertoires in cytomegalovirus infection. TCRdb reanalysed the reads using MiXCR and keeps one entry per CDR3 protein. The data hold about 530,000 distinct CDR3 sequences, with around 27% observed a single time. The sample was PBMCs. These receptors originate from a human donor in good health (CMV status not recorded). Some clones in this sample may be carry-over from other donors' samples.

This clonotype was counted ten times or more. The V and J genes are TRBV6-1 and TRBJ1-2, with 7 bases aligning to TRBD1. CDR1 is MNHNS and CDR2 is SASEGT in the germline V gene. CDR3 length equals 15 residues. Trimming took 6 bases from V and 3 from J; bases not matched to a gene: 10. In nucleotides, the CDR3 is TGTGCCAGCAGCCTAACCGGGACAGAAGACTATGGCTACACCTTC. Its translation is CASSLTGTEDYGYTF.

The rearrangement links TRBV19 to TRBJ1-2; possible D gene TRBD1, 5 bases. There are 15 residues in the CDR3. With 5 bases removed from V and 0 bases from J, the gap between germline ends came to 13 bases. Per the germline V gene, CDR1 is LNHDA and CDR2 is SQIVND (reference sequence). CDR3 DNA sequence: TGTGCCAGTAGTTTCACCCAGGGTACTAACTATGGCTACACCTTC. It codes for CASSFTQGTNYGYTF.

The sample holds a few counts of this clonotype. The J gene is TRBJ2-3, the V gene TRBV7-8; TRBD2 agrees at 7 bases. The CDR3 has 13 residues. In germline, CDR1 is SGHVS, CDR2 FQNEAQ. Trimming cost V 11 bases and J 8 bases; bases outside gene matches: 13. CDR3 DNA: TGTGCCTCGGGGCTAGCGGAAGTGGGTACGCAGTATTTT. Encoded protein: CASGLAEVGTQYF.

This clonotype was detected ten times or more. V is TRBV7-2 and J is TRBJ1-1; a possible D gene is TRBD1 (5 bases). This CDR3 is built from 17 residues. V lost 3 bases and J 4 bases, leaving 21 bases between the germline ends. Germline V gene sequence: CDR1 SGHTA, CDR2 FQGNSA. CDR3 loop: CASSLGRGPPLSTEAFF. The CDR3, as DNA: TGTGCCAGCAGCTTGGGTAGGGGTCCCCCTTTGAGCACTGAAGCTTTCTTT.

The chain uses TRBV19 and TRBJ2-5; 7 bases align to TRBD2. This CDR3 contains 17 residues. Germline CDR1 LNHDA, CDR2 SQIVND (reference sequence). Trimming at V came to 6 bases and at J to 0 bases, leaving 13 bases not matched to a gene. CDR3 region: CASSVVSSGMYQETQYF. The CDR3 DNA reads as TGTGCCAGTAGCGTCGTTTCTAGCGGCATGTACCAAGAGACCCAGTACTTC.

The CDR3 reads CASRRQWGVLYF. In nucleotides, the CDR3 is TGTGCCAGCAGAAGACAGTGGGGGGTTTTATACTTC. The rearrangement links TRBV6-6 to TRBJ2-4, with D possibly matching TRBD2 (6 bases). V lost 6 bases, J lost 16 bases, and 19 bases lay in between. This CDR3 is 12 amino acids long. CDR1 MNHNY and CDR2 SVGAGI come from the germline V gene (reference sequence).

This clonotype was seen a few times. The chain joins TRBV7-6 to TRBJ2-3; maybe TRBD1 (6 bases). Trimming removed 6 bases from V and 5 bases from J, with 12 bases in between. The CDR3 has 13 amino acids. CDR1 is SGHVS, CDR2 FNYEAQ, per germline. The CDR3 spells CASRGRTEDTQYF. Written as DNA, the CDR3 is TGTGCCAGCAGAGGCAGGACAGAAGATACGCAGTATTTT.

This clonotype was observed a handful of times. The V gene is TRBV7-2, the J gene TRBJ1-5, with unresolved D. Germline V CDR1 and CDR2: SGHTA, FQGNSA. The CDR3 is 11 residues long. Trimming cost V 1 base and J 9 bases, with 4 bases left between them. The CDR3 DNA sequence: TGTGCCAGCAGCTTAGAGGGGCCCCAGCATTTT. As protein: CASSLEGPQHF.

The chain links TRBV6-6 to TRBJ2-1, with D hard to call. The CDR3 has 12 residues. Germline assignment: CDR1 MNHNY and CDR2 SVGAGI (reference sequence). Trimming took off 8 bases at V and 5 bases at J, with 10 bases between the two ends. For the CDR3, the DNA is TGTGCCAGCCACAGAAGTAACAATGAGCAGTTCTTC. It codes for CASHRSNNEQFF.

This clonotype was seen just once. CDR3 loop: CSATGRVTGELFF. The CDR3 nucleotides are TGCAGTGCGACAGGCCGAGTCACCGGGGAGCTGTTTTTT. The rearrangement links TRBV20-1 to TRBJ2-2; TRBD1 might be the D (6 bases). Between the trimmed V and J ends, which lost 6 bases and 4 bases, there was a span of 12 bases. The CDR3 spans 13 residues. The germline CDR1 and CDR2 sequences are DFQATT and SNEGSKA (reference sequence).

This clonotype occurred a few times. The gene calls are TRBV6-1 and TRBJ2-7, with TRBD1 as a possible D gene (6 bases). This CDR3 contains 13 residues. Germline CDR1 reads MNHNS; CDR2 reads SASEGT. Trimming cost V 8 bases and J 2 bases, with 13 bases left between them. CDR3 amino acids: CASLGGPTYEQYF. The CDR3 region has the DNA TGTGCCAGCTTAGGGGGTCCGACCTACGAGCAGTACTTC.

This clonotype was seen more than once but under ten times. The chain is built from TRBV12-3 or TRBV12-4 and TRBJ1-1, with 8 bases that match TRBD1. The V and J ends lost 7 bases and 5 bases, in that order; junction bases with no gene match: 6. CDR3 length: 13 residues. CDR3 coding DNA: TGTGCCAGCAAACCAACAGGGGGGACTGAAGCTTTCTTT. Translating it yields CASKPTGGTEAFF.

This CDR3 is CASSRSDRTYSGANVLTF. In DNA, the CDR3 is TGTGCCAGCAGTCGCTCGGACAGGACTTACTCTGGGGCCAACGTCCTGACTTTC. The rearrangement links TRBV6-6 to TRBJ2-6, with TRBD1 identical over 7 bases. Germline trimming cut 5 bases from V and 0 bases from J; bases unmatched to any gene: 10. Germline loops: CDR1 MNHNY, CDR2 SVGAGI (reference sequence). There are 18 residues in the CDR3.

This clonotype showed up many times. The chain uses TRBV7-2 and TRBJ2-7, with D possibly matching TRBD2 (5 bases). The germline V gene encodes CDR1 SGHTA and CDR2 FQGNSA. V lost 5 bases and J 2 bases, leaving 10 bases between the germline ends. The CDR3 totals 13 residues. The CDR3 sequence is CASSRDYTYEQYV. The CDR3 DNA reads as TGTGCCAGCAGCCGAGACTATACCTACGAGCAGTACGTC.

This clonotype has a handful of counts. This chain links TRBV29-1 with TRBJ1-5, with D perhaps TRBD1 (5 bases). The germline CDR1 and CDR2 sequences are SQVTM and ANQGSEA. Trimming shortened V by 6 bases and J by 6 bases, and 15 bases separated the two germline ends. The CDR3 sequence is 13 residues long. CDR3 amino acids: CSVGEPGGQPQHF. The CDR3 coding sequence is TGCAGCGTAGGAGAACCGGGGGGTCAGCCCCAGCATTTT. The full variable domain, in which reference TRBV29-1 and TRBJ1-5 provide the parts outside the CDR3, is SAVISQKPSRDICQRGTSLTIQCQVDSQVTMMFWYRQQPGQSLTLIATANQGSEATYESGFVIDKFPISRPNLTFSTLTVSNMSPEDSSIYLCSVGEPGGQPQHFGDGTRLSIL.

In its sample, this clonotype was seen a few times. This chain joins TRBV7-3 and TRBJ2-7; 9 bases fit TRBD1. This CDR3 region has 13 residues. Germline-derived CDR1 and CDR2 are SGHTA and FQGTGA. With V trimmed by 5 bases and J by 5 bases, 4 bases remained unmatched. The CDR3 region is CASSRDREHEQYF. CDR3 nucleotide sequence: TGTGCCAGCAGCCGGGACAGGGAGCACGAGCAGTACTTC. The variable domain in full, completed from reference TRBV7-3 and TRBJ2-7, reads GAGVSQTPSNKVTEKGKYVELRCDPISGHTALYWYRQSLGQGPEFLIYFQGTGAADDSGLPNDRFFAVRPEGSVSTLKIQRTERGDSAVYLCASSRDREHEQYFGPGTRLTVT.

This chain joins TRBV7-6 and TRBJ2-1; no reliable D call. This CDR3 has 11 residues. Trimming removed 5 bases from V and 10 bases from J, with 9 bases in between. CDR1 and CDR2 from the germline V gene are SGHVS and FNYEAQ. CDR3 DNA sequence: TGTGCCAGCAGCCCCCAGAGGGAGCAGTTCTTC. Its protein is CASSPQREQFF. Variable domain in full (rest from reference TRBV7-6 and TRBJ2-1): GAGVSQSPRYKVTKRGQDVALRCDPISGHVSLYWYRQALGQGPEFLTYFNYEAQQDKSGLPNDRFSAERPEGSISTLTIQRTEQRDSAMYRCASSPQREQFFGPGTRLTVL.